These 31 T cell receptor beta chains were all obtained from the same sample, sequenced in a study of cytomegalovirus exposure and HLA in healthy donors (dated by TCRdb to the late 2010s). Receptor amplification or capture employed the immunoSEQ multiplex PCR assay. The multiplex PCR relied on a mix of 60 forward primers for TCR Vbeta segments and 13 reverse primers for TCR Jbeta segments. In TCRdb, the immuneACCESS table is reduced to in-frame sequences with V and J assigned. These tables do not hold every clone; where another copy was compared, an unresolved V gene accounts for under half, and the others remain unexplained. The sample table lists over 70,000 clones, roughly 80% of them with a count of one. In total, the top ten clones hold about 30% of the sample. Sequencing was done on a sample of PBMCs. The source of these receptors is a man in his fifties or sixties in good health and CMV-seropositive.

The V call is TRBV5-7, the J call TRBJ1-5; weak D call: TRBD1 (5 bases). TRBV5-7 is sorted into the ORF group, with uncertain function. The germline V and J ends were trimmed by 5 bases and 6 bases, with 18 bases remaining between them. This CDR3 has 15 amino acids. This chain's CDR3 is CASRSGGGTGQPQHF. The CDR3 region has the DNA TGTGCCAGCAGGAGTGGCGGAGGGACGGGTCAGCCCCAGCATTTT.

The gene calls are TRBV6-5 and TRBJ1-1; no clear D gene. This CDR3 is 13 amino acids long. Trimming shortened V by 6 bases and J by 6 bases, and 14 bases separated the two germline ends. The germline V gene has CDR1 MNHEY and CDR2 SVGAGI. CDR3 DNA sequence: TGTGCCAGCAGGTCGACAAGTCTTCCTGAAGCTTTCTTT. Translation gives CASRSTSLPEAFF.

The J gene is TRBJ2-1, the V gene TRBV27; D is perhaps TRBD2 (5 bases). Trimming shortened V by 5 bases and J by 7 bases, and 18 bases separated the two germline ends. The CDR3 is 15 residues long. The V gene's germline CDR1 is MNHEY and CDR2 SMNVEV (reference sequence). CDR3 loop: CASSGSWGERNEQFF. Here the CDR3 DNA reads TGTGCCAGCAGTGGCTCGTGGGGAGAAAGGAATGAGCAGTTCTTC.

The J gene is TRBJ2-5, the V gene TRBV10-3; TRBD2 might be the D (5 bases). Trimming removed 7 bases at V and 1 base at J, with 10 bases between. The germline V gene has CDR1 ENHRY and CDR2 SYGVKD. The CDR3 has 13 amino acids. The CDR3 region is CAITSGVQETQYF. The CDR3 DNA reads TGTGCCATCACCTCCGGGGTCCAAGAGACCCAGTACTTC.

The rearrangement links TRBV6-1 to TRBJ1-3, with D maybe TRBD1 (5 bases). There are 16 residues in the CDR3. Trimming took 0 bases from V and 2 from J, leaving 11 bases between them. Germline V CDR1 and CDR2: MNHNS, SASEGT. CDR3 DNA: TGTGCCAGCAGTGAAGCAGGGAGGGGCGCTGGAAACACCATATATTTT. This sequence encodes CASSEAGRGAGNTIYF.

The rearrangement uses TRBV18 and TRBJ1-4; 7 bases are shared with TRBD1. The germline V gene encodes CDR1 KGHSH and CDR2 LQKENI. The CDR3 runs to 15 residues. The V segment lost 6 bases and the J segment 4 bases; nucleotides outside the gene matches: 8. The CDR3 coding sequence is TGTGCCAGCTCTCCTGAAGGGACAGATAATGAAAAACTGTTTTTT. Its translation is CASSPEGTDNEKLFF.

The V and J genes are TRBV7-2 and TRBJ1-4, with D possibly TRBD1 on 6 matching bases. V was trimmed by 5 bases and J by 0 bases, leaving 13 bases between them. This CDR3 is 16 amino acids long. Germline V lookup: CDR1 SGHTA, CDR2 FQGNSA. This chain's CDR3 is CASSQGRSATNEKLFF. DNA of the CDR3: TGTGCCAGCAGCCAGGGGAGAAGCGCAACTAATGAAAAACTGTTTTTT. Full variable domain (missing parts from reference TRBV7-2 and TRBJ1-4): GAGVSQSPSNKVTEKGKDVELRCDPISGHTALYWYRQSLGQGLEFLIYFQGNSAPDKSGLPSDRFSAERTGGSVSTLTIQRTQQEDSAVYLCASSQGRSATNEKLFFGSGTQLSVL.

By share, this clone counts as medium-sized (0.01 to 0.1%). The V and J genes are TRBV7-2 and TRBJ1-5; possible D gene TRBD1, 6 bases. Trimming left V 4 bases short and J 1 base short, with 20 bases between. From germline, CDR1 is SGHTA and CDR2 FQGNSA. The CDR3 runs 18 residues. The CDR3 reads CASSSSPSTGPSNQPQHF. CDR3 coding DNA: TGTGCCAGCAGCTCATCCCCCTCCACAGGGCCCAGCAATCAGCCCCAGCATTTT.

This clone was seen a single time. The rearrangement links TRBV29-1 to TRBJ2-3; D possibly corresponds to TRBD1 (6 bases). The V gene lost 3 bases and the J gene lost 4 bases, with 14 bases spanning the gap. The CDR3 extends over 14 amino acids. The germline V gene has CDR1 SQVTM and CDR2 ANQGSEA. The CDR3 loop reads CSVDFGKGADTQYF. The CDR3 DNA reads TGCAGCGTTGATTTCGGCAAGGGGGCAGATACGCAGTATTTT.

This rearrangement joins TRBV29-1 to TRBJ1-4; no definite D call. V lost 2 bases to trimming and J lost 7 bases, with 5 bases between them. The CDR3 sequence is 11 residues long. The germline gives CDR1 SQVTM, CDR2 ANQGSEA. The CDR3: CSVETGEKLFF. For the CDR3, the DNA is TGCAGCGTTGAAACGGGTGAAAAACTGTTTTTT.

The V gene is TRBV15, the J gene TRBJ2-1, with 7 positions matching TRBD1. Losses at the gene ends were 0 bases for V and 8 bases for J; bases not matched to a gene: 10. Germline V lookup: CDR1 LNHNV, CDR2 YYDKDF (reference sequence). The CDR3 runs to 16 residues. In DNA form, the CDR3 reads TGTGCCACCAGCAGAGATCTCGCAGGGGGACGAGATGAGCAGTTCTTC. It codes for CATSRDLAGGRDEQFF.

As to this clone: The junction departs from the called germline gene at one end, perhaps through a read error. The V gene is TRBV27, the J gene TRBJ2-7; 9 bases map to TRBD1. Germline CDR1 and CDR2: MNHEY and SMNVEV (reference sequence). This CDR3 comprises 13 residues. In nucleotides, the CDR3 is TGTGCCAGCAGTTTACCGGCAGGGGACAGGGTCCACTTC. Translation gives CASSLPAGDRVHF.

The chain recombines TRBV30 with TRBJ2-5; 7 bases are a match to TRBD2. CDR1 is GTSNPN, CDR2 SVGIG, per germline (reference sequence). V shed 2 bases, J shed 3 bases, and the junction held 6 bases outside the gene matches. CDR3 length equals 14 residues. CDR3 amino acids: CAWSKGLAEETQYF. As DNA, the CDR3 is TGTGCCTGGAGTAAGGGGCTAGCGGAAGAGACCCAGTACTTC.

The chain uses TRBV18 and TRBJ1-5; 8 nucleotides agree with TRBD1. Losses at the gene ends were 2 bases for V and 5 bases for J; bases not matched to a gene: 5. This CDR3 is built from 15 residues. Looked up from germline, CDR1 is KGHSH and CDR2 is LQKENI. The CDR3 region is CASSPSPGGDQPQHF. The DNA for the CDR3 is TGTGCCAGCTCACCATCCCCAGGGGGCGATCAGCCCCAGCATTTT.

The chain links TRBV19 to TRBJ1-2; TRBD1 matches at 7 bases. Trimming removed 4 bases from V and 2 bases from J; junction bases left unmatched: 4. The length of the CDR3 is 14 residues. CDR1 and CDR2 (germline): LNHDA, SQIVND (reference sequence). The CDR3 bases are TGTGCCAGTAGTACCGACAGGGTGAACTATGGCTACACCTTC. Its translation is CASSTDRVNYGYTF. Full variable domain (missing parts from reference TRBV19 and TRBJ1-2): DGGITQSPKYLFRKEGQNVTLSCEQNLNHDAMYWYRQDPGQGLRLIYYSQIVNDFQKGDIAEGYSVSREKKESFPLTVTSAQKNPTAFYLCASSTDRVNYGYTFGSGTRLTVV.

The chain has TRBV5-5 and TRBJ2-1; D not certain. V lost 4 bases, J lost 0 bases, and 17 bases lay in between. From germline, CDR1 is SGHKS and CDR2 YYEKEE (reference sequence). The CDR3 extends over 17 amino acids. CDR3 protein: CASSPGLGASSYNEQFF. The CDR3 nucleotides read TGTGCCAGCAGCCCTGGCCTCGGAGCGAGCTCCTACAATGAGCAGTTCTTC.

This clone has only one observation. The chain carries TRBV7-9 and TRBJ2-4; a possible D gene is TRBD1 (6 bases). The V end lost 3 bases, the J end lost 1 base, and 16 bases lay between the germline ends. The length of the CDR3 is 17 residues. Germline loops: CDR1 SEHNR, CDR2 FQNEAQ (reference sequence). CDR3 in DNA: TGTGCCAGCAGCTTTTCGGTTGGGGGCTTGGCCAAAAACATTCAGTACTTC. Its translation is CASSFSVGGLAKNIQYF.

The chain carries TRBV11-2 and TRBJ2-7, with 10 bases matching TRBD2. The CDR3 covers 13 residues. The V gene's germline CDR1 is SGHAT and CDR2 FQNNGV. V was clipped by 5 bases and J by 8 bases; unmatched bases: 6. In nucleotides, the CDR3 is TGTGCCAGCAGCAGAACGACTAGCGGGCAGCAGTACTTC. Translated, it gives CASSRTTSGQQYF.

The chain recombines TRBV9 with TRBJ2-4; 11 nucleotides match TRBD1. The V gene end was trimmed by 1 base and the J gene end by 12 bases; junction bases not matched to a gene: 6. The CDR3 has 14 amino acids. Germline-derived CDR1 and CDR2 are SGDLS and YYNGEE. The CDR3 region is CASSVMGQGDSQYF. Here the CDR3 DNA reads TGTGCCAGCAGCGTAATGGGACAGGGGGACAGTCAGTACTTC.

The V and J genes are TRBV2 and TRBJ2-1, with 7 bases fitting TRBD2. J was trimmed by 1 base and V by 8 bases; bases with no gene match: 14. The CDR3 length is 17 residues. The germline V gene encodes CDR1 SNHLY and CDR2 FYNNEI. CDR3 protein: CASHSTPGGGSYNEQFF. The DNA of the CDR3 is TGTGCCAGCCATTCCACCCCGGGAGGAGGGTCCTACAATGAGCAGTTCTTC. The whole variable domain, remainder taken from reference TRBV2 and TRBJ2-1, is EPEVTQTPSHQVTQMGQEVILRCVPISNHLYFYWYRQILGQKVEFLVSFYNNEISEKSEIFDDQFSVERPDGSNFTLKIRSTKLEDSAMYFCASHSTPGGGSYNEQFFGPGTRLTVL.

The chain combines TRBV30 with TRBJ1-5; D is ambiguous. The germline gives CDR1 GTSNPN, CDR2 SVGIG (reference sequence). Trimming pared 1 base from V and 0 bases from J, leaving 4 bases between. The CDR3 is made up of 13 amino acids. The CDR3 DNA reads as TGTGCCTGGAGTGGCGATAGCAATCAGCCCCAGCATTTT. Its translation is CAWSGDSNQPQHF. Based on the CDR3 plus reference TRBV30 and TRBJ1-5, the full variable domain is SQTIHQWPATLVQPVGSPLSLECTVEGTSNPNLYWYRQAAGRGLQLLFYSVGIGQISSEVPQNLSASRPQDRQFILSSKKLLLSDSGFYLCAWSGDSNQPQHFGDGTRLSIL.

The rearrangement joins TRBV2 to TRBJ1-5; D is uncertain. Germline assignment: CDR1 SNHLY and CDR2 FYNNEI. The length of the CDR3 is 15 residues. Trimming removed 4 bases from V and 1 base from J, with 11 bases in between. The CDR3 coding sequence is TGTGCCAGCAGTGGAGCCTTGAGAAGCAATCAGCCCCAGCATTTT. Protein: CASSGALRSNQPQHF.

This rearrangement joins TRBV6-5 to TRBJ2-6; D perhaps matches TRBD2 (6 bases). V lost 3 bases and J 1 base, leaving 7 bases between the germline ends. The CDR3 consists of 15 residues. Germline V gene lookup returns CDR1 MNHEY and CDR2 SVGAGI. In DNA form, the CDR3 reads TGTGCCAGCAGTTATCGGGGGTCTGGGGCCAACGTCCTGACTTTC. Translation: CASSYRGSGANVLTF.

This clone has only a few counts. The chain employs TRBV11-2 and TRBJ1-1; D unresolved. The V end was cut by 1 base, the J end by 1 base, with 13 bases between. CDR1 and CDR2 from the germline V gene are SGHAT and FQNNGV. The CDR3 is made up of 16 amino acids. The CDR3 sequence is CASSLGFSAENTEAFF. Here the CDR3 DNA reads TGTGCCAGCAGCTTAGGATTTTCCGCAGAGAACACTGAAGCTTTCTTT. Based on the CDR3 plus reference TRBV11-2 and TRBJ1-1, the full variable domain is EAGVAQSPRYKIIEKRQSVAFWCNPISGHATLYWYQQILGQGPKLLIQFQNNGVVDDSQLPKDRFSAERLKGVDSTLKIQPAKLEDSAVYLCASSLGFSAENTEAFFGQGTRLTVV.

This rearrangement joins TRBV7-9 to TRBJ1-2; D possibly corresponds to TRBD1 (5 bases). The V gene's germline CDR1 is SEHNR and CDR2 FQNEAQ (reference sequence). Trimming left V 2 bases short and J 7 bases short, with 11 bases between. This CDR3 is built from 13 residues. In nucleotides, the CDR3 is TGTGCCAGCAGCTTACAGGGCTTCGGTGGCTACACCTTC. Translated: CASSLQGFGGYTF.

V usage is TRBV6-5 and J usage is TRBJ2-7; TRBD1 is a possible D gene (6 bases). Trimming stripped 0 bases from V and 4 bases from J, with 10 bases between. The germline gives CDR1 MNHEY, CDR2 SVGAGI. CDR3 length: 14 residues. The CDR3 protein is CASSYSQGWYEQYF. Here the CDR3 DNA reads TGTGCCAGCAGTTACTCCCAGGGGTGGTACGAGCAGTACTTC.

The rearrangement uses TRBV30 and TRBJ1-5; 9 nucleotides align to TRBD1. Germline values: CDR1 GTSNPN, CDR2 SVGIG (reference sequence). CDR3 length: 13 amino acids. V was clipped by 5 bases and J by 5 bases; unmatched bases: 4. The CDR3 loop is CAWGTGGDQPQHF. The CDR3 DNA is TGTGCCTGGGGCACAGGGGGCGATCAGCCCCAGCATTTT.

The chain links TRBV9 to TRBJ2-7, with 10 bases identical to TRBD1. The CDR3 is 15 amino acids. Per the germline V gene, CDR1 is SGDLS and CDR2 is YYNGEE. The V gene end was trimmed by 3 bases and the J gene end by 5 bases; junction bases not matched to a gene: 8. The CDR3 DNA sequence: TGTGCCAGCAGCGCCTCCGGGACAGGGGCCCACGAGCAGTACTTC. Protein product: CASSASGTGAHEQYF. Supplemented by reference TRBV9 and TRBJ2-7, the full variable domain reads DSGVTQTPKHLITATGQRVTLRCSPRSGDLSVYWYQQSLDQGLQFLIQYYNGEERAKGNILERFSAQQFPDLHSELNLSSLELGDSALYFCASSASGTGAHEQYFGPGTRLTVT.

The chain employs TRBV2 and TRBJ2-5; D is possibly TRBD1 (5 bases). The end of the DNA fits TRBJ2-7 better, so the J call may be wrong. The CDR3 has 14 residues. CDR1 and CDR2 (germline): SNHLY, FYNNEI. The CDR3 reads CASSEALGAYEQYF. The CDR3 region has the DNA TGTGCCAGCAGTGAAGCGCTAGGGGCTTACGAGCAGTACTTC.

The genes are TRBV19 and TRBJ2-1, with 7 bases aligning to TRBD2. The CDR3 contains 13 residues. Trimming took 3 bases from V and 8 from J; bases not matched to a gene: 4. Germline CDR1 is LNHDA and CDR2 is SQIVND (reference sequence). The CDR3 protein is CASSIPGGHEQFF. The CDR3 bases are TGTGCCAGTAGTATTCCGGGGGGACATGAGCAGTTCTTC. Supplemented by reference TRBV19 and TRBJ2-1, the full variable domain reads DGGITQSPKYLFRKEGQNVTLSCEQNLNHDAMYWYRQDPGQGLRLIYYSQIVNDFQKGDIAEGYSVSREKKESFPLTVTSAQKNPTAFYLCASSIPGGHEQFFGPGTRLTVL.

This clone was observed a single time. This rearrangement joins TRBV30 to TRBJ2-3, with D possibly TRBD1 on 5 matching bases. Per germline, CDR1 GTSNPN and CDR2 SVGIG (reference sequence). The CDR3 length is 14 residues. V lost 0 bases and J lost 2, with 9 bases in between. CDR3 sequence: CAWSVQGFTDTQYF. DNA for the CDR3: TGTGCCTGGAGTGTCCAGGGCTTCACAGATACGCAGTATTTT.